The following is a T cell receptor beta chain sequence with its context. This sample is part of a study of T cell responses to AZD1222 COVID-19 vaccine. Looked up from germline, CDR1 is SGHDT and CDR2 is YYEEEE. This CDR3 has 16 amino acids. The J segment lost 4 bases and the V segment lost 1 base, leaving 6 bases of the junction unmatched. Method: immunoSEQ multiplex PCR; TCRdb's copy keeps in-frame clones and lacks some. The data hold roughly 140,000 clones, with around 94% observed a single time. The TCR sequence derives from an adult in good health. The sequencing here drew on peripheral blood, taken on day 0 of AZD1222 vaccination. The rearrangement uses TRBV5-6 and TRBJ1-2; 11 bases line up with TRBD1. The CDR3 region is CASSLRDRGKAYGYTF. The CDR3 DNA sequence: TGTGCCAGCAGCTTGCGGGACAGGGGGAAGGCCTATGGCTACACCTTC.